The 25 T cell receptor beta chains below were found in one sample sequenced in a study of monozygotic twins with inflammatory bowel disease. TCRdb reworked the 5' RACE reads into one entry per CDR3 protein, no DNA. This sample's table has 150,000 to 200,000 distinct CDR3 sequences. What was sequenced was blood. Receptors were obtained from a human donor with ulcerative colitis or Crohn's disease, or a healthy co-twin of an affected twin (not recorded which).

The CDR3 is CSVVLSASLLEAFF. This chain joins TRBV29-1 and TRBJ1-1. This CDR3 is built from 14 residues. The germline V gene encodes CDR1 SQVTM and CDR2 ANQGSEA.

This CDR3 reads CSARDRERGHNEQFF. The chain links TRBV20-1 to TRBJ2-1; the TCRdb D gene call, TRBD2, has no DNA to confirm it. This CDR3 comprises 15 residues. From germline, CDR1 is DFQATT and CDR2 SNEGSKA (reference sequence).

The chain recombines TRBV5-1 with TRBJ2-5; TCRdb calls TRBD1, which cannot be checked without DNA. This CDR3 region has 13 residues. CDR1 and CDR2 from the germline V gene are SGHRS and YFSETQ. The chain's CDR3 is CASGERGQETQYF. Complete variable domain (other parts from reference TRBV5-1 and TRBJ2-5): KAGVTQTPRYLIKTRGQQVTLSCSPISGHRSVSWYQQTPGQGLQFLFEYFSETQRNKGNFPGRFSGRQFSNSRSEMNVSTLELGDSALYLCASGERGQETQYFGPGTRLLVL.

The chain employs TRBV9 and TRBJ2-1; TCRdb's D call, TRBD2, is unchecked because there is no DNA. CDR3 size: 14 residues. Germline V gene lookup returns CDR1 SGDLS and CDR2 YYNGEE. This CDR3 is CASSVLAGYNEQFF.

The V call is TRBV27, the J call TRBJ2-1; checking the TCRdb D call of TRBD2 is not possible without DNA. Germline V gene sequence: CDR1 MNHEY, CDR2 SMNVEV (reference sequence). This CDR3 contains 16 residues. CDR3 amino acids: CASSFGRERSYNEQFF.

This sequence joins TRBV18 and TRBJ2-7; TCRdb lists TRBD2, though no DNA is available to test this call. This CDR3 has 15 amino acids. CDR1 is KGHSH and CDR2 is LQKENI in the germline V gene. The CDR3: CASSENPLAGPEQYF.

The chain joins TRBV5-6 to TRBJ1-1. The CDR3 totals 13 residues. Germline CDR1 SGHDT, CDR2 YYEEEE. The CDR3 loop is CASSLTGPTEAFF. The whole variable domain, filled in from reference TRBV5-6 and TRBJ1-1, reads DAGVTQSPTHLIKTRGQQVTLRCSPKSGHDTVSWYQQALGQGPQFIFQYYEEEERQRGNFPDRFSGHQFPNYSSELNVNALLLGDSALYLCASSLTGPTEAFFGQGTRLTVV.

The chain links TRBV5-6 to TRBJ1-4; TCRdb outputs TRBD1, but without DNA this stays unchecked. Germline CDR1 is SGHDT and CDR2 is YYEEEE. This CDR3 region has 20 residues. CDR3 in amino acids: CASTKAWTGAIPTTNEKLFF. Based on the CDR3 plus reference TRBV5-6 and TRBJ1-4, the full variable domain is DAGVTQSPTHLIKTRGQQVTLRCSPKSGHDTVSWYQQALGQGPQFIFQYYEEEERQRGNFPDRFSGHQFPNYSSELNVNALLLGDSALYLCASTKAWTGAIPTTNEKLFFGSGTQLSVL.

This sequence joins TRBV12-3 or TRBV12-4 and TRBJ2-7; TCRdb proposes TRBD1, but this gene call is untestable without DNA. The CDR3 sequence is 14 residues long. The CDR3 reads CASRSDRELSEQYF.

Here the CDR3 reads CSARARGGTSGSSYNEQFF. V and J are TRBV20-1 and TRBJ2-1; the TCRdb call, TRBD2, lacks DNA for checking. In germline, CDR1 is DFQATT, CDR2 SNEGSKA (reference sequence). The CDR3 has 19 amino acids.

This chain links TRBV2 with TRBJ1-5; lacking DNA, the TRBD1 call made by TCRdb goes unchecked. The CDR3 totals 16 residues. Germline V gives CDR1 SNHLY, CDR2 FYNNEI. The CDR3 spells CASSSGTGVSNQPQHF.

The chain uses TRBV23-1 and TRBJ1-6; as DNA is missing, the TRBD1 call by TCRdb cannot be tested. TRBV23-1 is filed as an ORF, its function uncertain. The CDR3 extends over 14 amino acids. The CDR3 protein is CASRLDRERSPLHF.

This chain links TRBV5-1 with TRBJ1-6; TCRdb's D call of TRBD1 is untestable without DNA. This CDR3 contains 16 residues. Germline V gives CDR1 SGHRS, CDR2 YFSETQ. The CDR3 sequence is CASSLERWPRDSPLHF.

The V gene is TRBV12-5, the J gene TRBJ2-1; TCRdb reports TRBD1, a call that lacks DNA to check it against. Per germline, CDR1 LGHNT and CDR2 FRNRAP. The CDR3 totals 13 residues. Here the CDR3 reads CASGPERGNEQFF.

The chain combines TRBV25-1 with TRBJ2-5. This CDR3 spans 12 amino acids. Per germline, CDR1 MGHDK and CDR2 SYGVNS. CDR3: CASSEDGETQYF.

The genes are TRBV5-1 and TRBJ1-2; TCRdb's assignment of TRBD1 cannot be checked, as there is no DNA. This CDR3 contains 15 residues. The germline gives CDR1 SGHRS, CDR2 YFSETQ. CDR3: CASSLDGTAYYGYTF. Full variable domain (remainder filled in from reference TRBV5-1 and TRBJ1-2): KAGVTQTPRYLIKTRGQQVTLSCSPISGHRSVSWYQQTPGQGLQFLFEYFSETQRNKGNFPGRFSGRQFSNSRSEMNVSTLELGDSALYLCASSLDGTAYYGYTFGSGTRLTVV.

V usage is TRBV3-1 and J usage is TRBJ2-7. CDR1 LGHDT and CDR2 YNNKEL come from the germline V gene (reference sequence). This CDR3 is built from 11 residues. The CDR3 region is CASSQIYEQYF.

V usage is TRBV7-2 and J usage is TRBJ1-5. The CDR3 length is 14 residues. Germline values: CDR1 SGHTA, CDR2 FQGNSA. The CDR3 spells CASSLWTVNQPQHF.

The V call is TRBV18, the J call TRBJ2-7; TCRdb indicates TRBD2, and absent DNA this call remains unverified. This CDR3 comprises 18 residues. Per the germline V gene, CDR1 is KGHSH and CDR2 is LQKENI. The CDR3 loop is CASSPGLAGVARWYEQYF.

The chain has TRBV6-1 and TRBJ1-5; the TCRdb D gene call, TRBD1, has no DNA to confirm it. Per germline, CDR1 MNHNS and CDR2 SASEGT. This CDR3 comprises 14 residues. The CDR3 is CASSRQVGNQPQHF.

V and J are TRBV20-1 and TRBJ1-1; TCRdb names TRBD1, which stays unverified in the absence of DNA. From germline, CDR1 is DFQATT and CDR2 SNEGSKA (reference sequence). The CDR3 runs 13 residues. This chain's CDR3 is CSAPPTVNTEAFF.

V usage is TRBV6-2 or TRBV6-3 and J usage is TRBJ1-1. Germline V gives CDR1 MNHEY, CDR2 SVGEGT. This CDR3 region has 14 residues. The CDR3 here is CASRQFILNTEAFF.

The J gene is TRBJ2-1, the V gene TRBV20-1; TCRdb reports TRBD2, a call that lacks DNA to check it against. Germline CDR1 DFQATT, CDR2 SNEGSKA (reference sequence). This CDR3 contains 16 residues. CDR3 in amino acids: CSARDGASGRHNEQFF.

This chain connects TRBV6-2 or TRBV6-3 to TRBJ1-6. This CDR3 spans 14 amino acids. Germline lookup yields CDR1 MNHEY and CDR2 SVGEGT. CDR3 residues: CASSYGGENSPLHF.

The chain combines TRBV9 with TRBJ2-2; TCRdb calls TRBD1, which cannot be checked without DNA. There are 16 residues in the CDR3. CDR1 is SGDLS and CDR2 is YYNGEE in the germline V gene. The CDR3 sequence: CAISPQRDRGTGELFF.